Below, one T cell receptor beta chain is given with its context. This clone was recorded only once. Its antigen is not yet known. Per-base quality was not reported, and no clone a single base away is much larger than it. This specimen belongs to a study of T cell responses to AZD1222 COVID-19 vaccine (dated by TCRdb to 2020 to 2022). With regard to the full study: AZD1222 recipients given second doses at about 4 weeks or at about 12 weeks were pooled, since spike-specific TCR depth and breadth were not found to differ between the two schedules. Enrollment into the trials was organized by age into subgroups of 18-55, 56-69 and 70-plus years, and those subgroups contained approximately 150, 30 and 60 TCR-sequenced participants, respectively. A total of just over 230 trial participants underwent TCR sequencing, of whom around 210 had received two doses of AZD1222 and some 26 had received two doses of the MenACWY control vaccine.

V and J are trimmed by 6 bases and 6 bases, and the gene matches miss 8 bases of the junction. The CDR3 measures 15 amino acids from cysteine to phenylalanine. Only the CDR3 portion is preserved as DNA: 45 bases, with reading frame beginning at the first base. CDR1 and CDR2, looked up from the germline V gene, are MNHEY and SVGAGI. Overall results and qualifications from the work: The 56-69-year group was small, and its depth increase did not reach significance, likely because of low power. Conclusions about previously exposed vaccinees are limited because only a handful of AZD1222 recipients were SARS-CoV-2 seropositive at baseline. Nearly half of unique spike-specific TCRs reportedly recognized epitopes outside regions mutated in the B.1.351 and B.1.1.7 variants. Vaccine-associated CD4 TCRs spanned the whole spike protein, with dominant responses in regions 160-218 and 743-854. Participants were mostly white British and included more females than males, and it was suggested by the authors that clonal diversity may have been underestimated. No day 14 peak-response samples were available, so repertoires were characterized only after the peak T cell response. Spike-specific TCR breadth and depth rose significantly after two AZD1222 doses compared with day 0 and with MenACWY recipients.

The CDR3 regions of human TCRbeta chains were subjected to immunosequencing. In the original analysis: TCRs in the repertoires were matched against a reference library of SARS-CoV-2-specific TCRs that had been generated with the MIRA antigen-specificity platform. Breadth was defined as the fraction of unique TCRs that were SARS-CoV-2-associated, and depth was defined as the fraction of total T cells that were SARS-CoV-2-associated. Each spike-specific TCR was assigned to its reactive spike region and to a CD4 or CD8 class using the MIRA data. Log10-transformed breadth and depth values were compared by one-way ANOVA with Sidak's multiple comparisons tests. In TCRdb, the immuneACCESS table is reduced to in-frame sequences with V and J assigned. These tables do not hold every clone; where another copy was compared, an unresolved V gene accounts for under half, and the others remain unexplained. V and J calls and clone size are given by that table; D and trimming were obtained from the DNA. For this sample the table gives under 200,000 clones, of which less than 95% were detected only once. The ten largest clones represent 0.6% to 0.7% of the sample.

The time point label on this specimen signifies: baseline before first vaccination. Vaccinee samples came from UK trials COV001 and COV002, including a single-blind randomized controlled phase 2/3 trial of AZD1222 (ChAdOx1 nCoV-19) in healthy adults. For TCRbeta chain sequencing, PBMC samples from trial participants were taken at day 0 and at day 28 after the second dose. This material consisted of peripheral blood, taken on day 0 of AZD1222 vaccination. The sequence links TRBV6-5 to TRBJ1-6; TRBD1 fits 7 bases in the junction. This receptor was obtained from an adult in good health. CDR3 loop: CASSPIGTANSPLHF. The DNA reads TGTGCCAGCAGCCCCATCGGGACAGCTAATTCACCCCTCCACTTT.